This record looks at one T cell receptor beta chain sequence and its context. Profiled with immunoSEQ multiplex PCR; TCRdb holds only in-frame clones, not every one. The sample shows approximately 180,000 clones, roughly 94% of them seen only once. This CDR3 comprises 17 residues. V shed 3 bases and J 1 base; nucleotides not matched to a gene: 11. Germline CDR1 LNHDA, CDR2 SQIVND (reference sequence). The data stem from a study of control samples from healthy donors and cancer patients. The receptor was derived from a woman in her late teens or twenties in good health. Input material: blood. The rearrangement joins TRBV19 to TRBJ1-2, with 7 bases aligning to TRBD1. CDR3 in amino acids: CASSIAGQRTFNYGYTF. CDR3 nucleotides: TGTGCCAGTAGTATCGCGGGACAGAGGACTTTTAACTATGGCTACACCTTC.